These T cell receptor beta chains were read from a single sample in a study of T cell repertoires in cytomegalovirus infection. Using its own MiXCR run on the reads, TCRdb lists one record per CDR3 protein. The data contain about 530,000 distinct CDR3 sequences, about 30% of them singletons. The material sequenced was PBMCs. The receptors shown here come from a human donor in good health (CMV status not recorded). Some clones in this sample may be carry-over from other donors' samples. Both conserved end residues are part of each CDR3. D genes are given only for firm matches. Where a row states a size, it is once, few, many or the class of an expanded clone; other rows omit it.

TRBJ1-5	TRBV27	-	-	CASSLQQSQPQHF	TGTGCCAGCAGTTTACAACAGTCGCAGCCCCAGCATTTT
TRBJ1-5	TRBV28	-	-	CASSLDGASQPQHF	TGTGCCAGCAGCCTTGACGGTGCTAGCCAGCCCCAGCATTTT
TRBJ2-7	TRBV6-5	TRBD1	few	CASSRAGTGGWYEQYF	TGTGCCAGCAGTCGAGCGGGGACAGGGGGATGGTACGAGCAGTACTTC
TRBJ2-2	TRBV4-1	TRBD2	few	CASSRRGTSGNTGELFF	TGCGCCAGCAGCCGACGAGGGACTAGCGGGAACACCGGGGAGCTGTTTTTT
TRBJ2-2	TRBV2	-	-	CASIGASNTGELFF	TGTGCCAGCATAGGGGCTAGCAACACCGGGGAGCTGTTTTTT
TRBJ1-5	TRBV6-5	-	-	CASTGTRGQPQHF	TGTGCCAGTACCGGGACCCGAGGTCAGCCCCAGCATTTT
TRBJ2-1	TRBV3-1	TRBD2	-	CASSRRLAGKDEQFF	TGTGCCAGCAGCCGTCGACTAGCGGGAAAGGATGAGCAGTTCTTC
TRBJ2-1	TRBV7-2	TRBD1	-	CASSPIGTGGNEQFF	TGTGCCAGCAGCCCTATTGGGACAGGGGGGAATGAGCAGTTCTTC
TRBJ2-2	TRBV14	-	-	CASSPRVSGELFF	TGTGCCAGCAGCCCAAGGGTGTCCGGGGAGCTGTTTTTT
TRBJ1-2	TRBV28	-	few	CASSLEEGAINYGYTF	TGTGCCAGCAGTTTAGAGGAGGGCGCCATAAACTATGGCTACACCTTC
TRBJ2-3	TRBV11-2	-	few	CASSLVRVPSTDTQYF	TGTGCCAGCAGCTTAGTGCGGGTGCCTAGCACAGATACGCAGTATTTT
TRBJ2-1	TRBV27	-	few	CASGSLGGRFGVEQFF	TGTGCCAGCGGGTCCCTGGGGGGAAGATTTGGGGTTGAGCAGTTCTTC
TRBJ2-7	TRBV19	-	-	CASSMDGTYEQYF	TGTGCCAGTAGTATGGACGGGACCTACGAGCAGTACTTC
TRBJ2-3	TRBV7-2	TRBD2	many	CASSLRTSGRPDTQYF	TGTGCCAGCAGCTTACGGACTAGCGGGAGACCAGATACGCAGTATTTT
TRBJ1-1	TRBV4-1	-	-	CASSQEGSGPEAFF	TGCGCCAGCAGCCAAGAGGGATCAGGGCCGGAAGCTTTCTTT
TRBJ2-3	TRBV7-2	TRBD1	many	CASSPTGAGSDTQYF	TGTGCCAGCAGCCCGACAGGGGCCGGGTCAGATACGCAGTATTTT
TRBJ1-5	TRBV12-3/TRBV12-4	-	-	CASSNRVGGQPQHF	TGTGCCAGCAGTAACAGGGTTGGGGGGCAGCCCCAGCATTTT
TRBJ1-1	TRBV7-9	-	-	CASSFSPGTEAFF	TGTGCCAGCAGCTTTTCCCCAGGGACTGAAGCTTTCTTT
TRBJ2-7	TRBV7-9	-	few	CASSKGYEQYF	TGTGCCAGCAGCAAGGGGTACGAGCAGTACTTC
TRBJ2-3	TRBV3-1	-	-	CASRRRGAYTDTQYF	TGTGCCAGCAGGCGGAGGGGCGCGTACACAGATACGCAGTATTTT
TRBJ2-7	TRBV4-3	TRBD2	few	CASSQEAGETYEQYF	TGCGCCAGCAGCCAAGAAGCGGGAGAGACCTACGAGCAGTACTTC
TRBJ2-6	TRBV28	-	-	CASQAQDSGANVLTF	TGTGCCAGCCAGGCTCAAGATTCTGGGGCCAACGTCCTGACTTTC
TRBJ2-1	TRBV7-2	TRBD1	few	CASSPPGQGNNEQFF	TGTGCCAGCAGCCCCCCCGGACAGGGAAACAATGAGCAGTTCTTC
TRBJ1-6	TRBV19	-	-	CASSNQGSSPLHF	TGTGCCAGTAGTAACCAGGGGAGTTCACCCCTCCACTTT
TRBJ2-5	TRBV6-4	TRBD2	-	CASSDDVRGREETQYF	TGTGCCAGCAGTGACGACGTTCGGGGGAGGGAGGAGACCCAGTACTTC
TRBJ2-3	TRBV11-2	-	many	CASSSRPDTQYF	TGTGCCAGCAGCTCAAGGCCAGATACGCAGTATTTT
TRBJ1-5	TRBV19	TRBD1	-	CAAGQGSNQPQHF	TGTGCCGCGGGACAGGGTAGCAATCAGCCCCAGCATTTT
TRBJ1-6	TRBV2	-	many	CASSGTANSPLHF	TGTGCCAGCAGTGGGACAGCGAATTCACCCCTCCACTTT
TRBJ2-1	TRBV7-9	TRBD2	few	CASSLAKSGSSYNEQFF	TGTGCCAGCAGCTTAGCGAAGAGCGGGAGCTCCTACAATGAGCAGTTCTTC
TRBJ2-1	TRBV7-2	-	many	CASSYPLGSATYNEQFF	TGTGCCAGCAGCTACCCCCTAGGGTCGGCGACCTACAATGAGCAGTTCTTC
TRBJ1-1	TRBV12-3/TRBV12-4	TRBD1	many	CASRRGFQGVLRLNTEAFF	TGTGCCAGCAGACGTGGGTTTCAGGGGGTCCTTAGGCTGAACACTGAAGCTTTCTTT
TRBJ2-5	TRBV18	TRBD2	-	CASSYGLARQETQYF	TGTGCCAGCTCCTACGGACTAGCGAGGCAAGAGACCCAGTACTTC
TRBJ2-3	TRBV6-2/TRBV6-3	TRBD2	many	CASSSTLAGGPTQYF	TGTGCCAGCAGTTCCACACTAGCGGGAGGGCCTACGCAGTATTTT
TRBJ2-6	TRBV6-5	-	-	CASSLGGLGANVLTF	TGTGCCAGCAGCCTCGGGGGTCTCGGGGCCAACGTCCTGACTTTC
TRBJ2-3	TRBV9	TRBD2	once	CASSPWEGSTDTQYF	TGTGCCAGCAGCCCGTGGGAGGGCAGCACAGATACGCAGTATTTT
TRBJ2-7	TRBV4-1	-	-	CASSQFLGVDEQYF	TGCGCCAGCAGCCAATTCCTGGGGGTGGACGAGCAGTACTTC
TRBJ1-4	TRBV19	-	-	CASSTYSDRPNEKLFF	TGTGCCAGTAGTACATACTCGGACAGACCTAATGAAAAACTGTTTTTT
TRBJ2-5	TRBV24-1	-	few	CATQTGETQYF	TGTGCCACCCAGACGGGAGAGACCCAGTACTTC
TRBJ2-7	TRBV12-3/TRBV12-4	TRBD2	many	CASSPRAGDYEQYF	TGTGCCAGCAGCCCCAGGGCGGGGGACTACGAGCAGTACTTC
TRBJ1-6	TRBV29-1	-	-	CSVMDGDSYNSPLHF	TGCAGCGTGATGGACGGGGACTCCTATAATTCACCCCTCCACTTT
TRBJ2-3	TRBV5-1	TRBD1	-	CASSLVPGQGDGTQYF	TGCGCCAGCAGCTTGGTCCCGGGACAGGGAGACGGTACGCAGTATTTT
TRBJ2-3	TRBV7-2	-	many	CASSPRANTDTQYF	TGTGCCAGCAGCCCTCGCGCGAACACAGATACGCAGTATTTT
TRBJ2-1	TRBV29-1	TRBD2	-	CSVSGGLAGGFHNEQFF	TGCAGCGTATCAGGAGGACTAGCGGGAGGGTTCCACAATGAGCAGTTCTTC
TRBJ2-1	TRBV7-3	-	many	CASSYQSYNEQFF	TGTGCCAGCAGCTACCAGTCATACAATGAGCAGTTCTTC
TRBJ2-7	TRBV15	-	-	CATSRDSGTYYEQYF	TGTGCCACCAGCAGAGATTCCGGGACTTACTACGAGCAGTACTTC
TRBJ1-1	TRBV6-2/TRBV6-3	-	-	CASSGGGLRSRAFF	TGTGCCAGCAGCGGGGGTGGACTCCGAAGTCGGGCTTTCTTT
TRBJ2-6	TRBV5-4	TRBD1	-	CASRLAGTGVSGANVLTF	TGTGCCAGCAGATTGGCCGGGACAGGGGTCTCTGGGGCCAACGTCCTGACTTTC
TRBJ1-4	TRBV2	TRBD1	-	CASNHRGRSTNEKLFF	TGTGCCAGCAACCACAGGGGTCGATCAACTAATGAAAAACTGTTTTTT
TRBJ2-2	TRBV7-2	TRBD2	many	CASSSRWGGNTGELFF	TGTGCCAGCAGCTCCCGGTGGGGGGGGAACACCGGGGAGCTGTTTTTT
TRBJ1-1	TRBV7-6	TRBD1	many	CASSLAQGARRTEAFF	TGTGCCAGCAGCTTAGCCCAGGGGGCAAGACGGACTGAAGCTTTCTTT
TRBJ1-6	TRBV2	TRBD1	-	CASTGGGTVVYF	TGTGCCAGCACCGGTGGTGGGACAGTCGTCTACTTT
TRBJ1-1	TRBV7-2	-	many	CASSSSRRGAKRNTEAFF	TGTGCCAGCAGCTCTAGTAGGCGGGGGGCCAAGAGAAACACTGAAGCTTTCTTT